Included here is one T cell receptor beta chain sequence, with context. What it binds is unknown. A CD45RA+ naive subset and a CD45RA-negative memory subset were split from CD4+ cells. In the source study's methods: ImmunoSEQ junction-only sequences lacked quality scores, so their filtering differed. The repertoire was sequenced with immunoSEQ multiplex PCR; TCRdb's copy has only in-frame clones and lacks some. V, J and clone size were drawn from that table, and D and trimming were deduced from the DNA. The table shows 180,000 or so clones, with 85% to 95% occurring only once. This sample was taken from a study of shared clonotypes between healthy human individuals. Study results and limitations: Generally, estimated richness proved larger in naive subsets than it did in memory subsets. Blood was the only sampled material, and tissue repertoires likely differ.

The TCR was taken from a woman between 25 and 40 years old in good health. Source material: naive CD4+ T cells sorted from blood. Subset of the sample: CD45RA+ positively selected.

This chain's CDR3 is CASSEPRGGTSLNEKLFF. CDR3 in DNA: TGCGCCAGCAGTGAACCCCGGGGAGGGACCTCGTTAAATGAAAAACTGTTTTTT. The chain employs TRBV10-2 and TRBJ1-4, with a possible D match to TRBD1 (5 bases). This CDR3 contains 18 residues. Trimming took off 3 bases at V and 5 bases at J, with 22 bases between the two ends. Germline V gives CDR1 WSHSY, CDR2 SAAADI.